This T cell receptor (beta chain) was sequenced during a study of blood T cells in healthy people across ages (dated by TCRdb to between 2015 and 2016). Study-level background: Template switching captured roughly one uniquely barcoded TCR beta cDNA molecule per two T cells in model experiments. Using deep sequencing normalized with unique cDNA molecular identifiers, the study measured how TCR beta repertoire diversity changes with age. Donors were grouped into four age groups: young (average approximately 15 years), middle-aged (around 39), aged (around 60) and long-lived (82). Donors of different ages were randomly distributed across sequencing lanes to avoid experimental bias. For two donors (one aged 18 to 30 and one aged 80 or older), the study analyzed two additional independent replicas of 1 million unique cDNA reads from the same blood draw. Paper-wide results and their limitations: As age increased, observed TCR beta diversity per million T cells dropped in a roughly linear way, and a significant reduction was already evident by age roughly 36. The percentage of naive T cells measured by flow cytometry correlated strongly with observed TCR beta diversity. The CMV infection status of donors was not known, potentially confounding age-related changes in expanded clonotypes. Because profiling used bulk unsorted PBMCs, naive and antigen-experienced compartments could not be compared conclusively. Compared with the aged group, the long-lived group had more naive CD4+ T cells, fewer expanded clones and increased TCR diversity, suggesting age selection. Total diversity estimates from one million sequenced T cells were considered lower bounds and underestimates.

The CDR3 runs 14 residues from the cysteine to the phenylalanine. The read is trimmed to its CDR3 DNA, 42 bases read in frame from base 1. Trimmed from V: 1 base; trimmed from J: 4 bases; junction bases lacking a gene match: 4. According to the germline V gene (reference sequence), CDR1 reads SGHKS and CDR2 reads YYEKEE. Library preparation employed 5' RACE. For sequencing, an Illumina HiSeq 2500 was employed. The second PCR ran for about 6 to 12 cycles and used a J-beta primer mix along with a sample-barcoded 5' primer. A unique molecular identifier was introduced onto each TCR beta cDNA molecule by a template-switch 5' adaptor carrying 12 random nucleotides. Each sample yielded at least 3 million CDR3-containing paired-end reads. The Mint cDNA synthesis kit, primed by a TRBC-specific oligonucleotide, was used to synthesize first-strand cDNA from all RNA. All cDNA was treated with uracil-DNA glycosylase and then went through a first 18-cycle PCR with the universal primers M1SS and BC2_uni_R. From the authors' description of their analysis: Normalization of each sample was performed by random selection of 1 million high-quality reads, each carrying a distinct molecular identifier. Instead of being binned into consensus sequences, reads that shared molecular identifiers were thrown out. MiTCR, set to a Q25 quality threshold and the strictest error-elimination algorithm, was used for CDR3 identification, clonotype clustering and error correction. A nonparametric unseen species model using Euler transformation provided a lower-bound estimate of total TCR beta diversity. TCRdb ran its own pipeline on the public reads, namely fastp trimming at Q25 and MiXCR clone calling, and kept in-frame beta chains. Under each unique CDR3 protein, matching rows form one entry showing the most common genes and DNA. TCRdb, not the original authors, processed these V and J calls. The table for this sample lists just over 1 million distinct CDR3 sequences; under 55% of them were counted only once. Approximately 17% of the sample belongs to the ten largest clones.

The donors were roughly 38 Caucasian individuals from Russia, aged 6 to 90 years, who were systemically healthy. Each donor gave ten milliliters of peripheral blood, collected into EDTA-treated Vacutainer tubes. Ficoll-Paque density-gradient centrifugation was used to isolate PBMCs, with at least 7 million obtained per sample. Total RNA was extracted from PBMCs with Trizol reagent, with at least 5 micrograms obtained per sample. The percentages of naive CD45RAhigh/CD27high T cells were determined by flow cytometry on a PBMC aliquot from every donor. There are many counts of this clonotype. Its binding antigen is unknown. Base qualities are not recorded, but no much larger clone differs from it by a single base.

The chain employs TRBV5-5 and TRBJ2-7, with 8 central nucleotides matching TRBD1. This TCR was sampled from a woman between 55 and 75 years old in good health. Sequenced sample: blood. The DNA sequence reads TGTGCCAGCAGCTTGTCCAGGGGGCATTACGAGCAGTACTTC. This codes for CASSLSRGHYEQYF. Here the CDR3 is joined to the reference TRBV5-5 and TRBJ2-7 genes, and the full variable domain is: DAGVTQSPTHLIKTRGQQVTLRCSPISGHKSVSWYQQVLGQGPQFIFQYYEKEERGRGNFPDRFSARQFPNYSSELNVNALLLGDSALYLCASSLSRGHYEQYFGPGTRLTVT.